This TCR beta chain was captured in a study of blood T cell repertoires in COVID-19. As for the study in general: The United States, Italy and Spain provided the acute and convalescent COVID-19 samples.

Sequencing used immunoSEQ multiplex PCR; TCRdb keeps in-frame clones, though not all of them. In the table there are about 190,000 clones, about four fifths of which are singletons. V was trimmed by 1 base and J by 2 bases, leaving 10 bases between them. This CDR3 is built from 15 residues. In germline, CDR1 is SGHTA, CDR2 FQGNSA. Adults between roughly 18 and 89 years of age took part from some 25 US areas. This chain uses TRBV7-2 with TRBJ2-3; D may be TRBD2 (6 bases). The clonotype originates from a woman aged 25 to 39 who had recovered from COVID-19. The sequencing input was PBMCs or T cells enriched from blood (not recorded which). The CDR3 is CASSLGLVFTDTQYF. The CDR3 DNA reads TGTGCCAGCAGCTTAGGACTAGTCTTCACAGATACGCAGTATTTT.